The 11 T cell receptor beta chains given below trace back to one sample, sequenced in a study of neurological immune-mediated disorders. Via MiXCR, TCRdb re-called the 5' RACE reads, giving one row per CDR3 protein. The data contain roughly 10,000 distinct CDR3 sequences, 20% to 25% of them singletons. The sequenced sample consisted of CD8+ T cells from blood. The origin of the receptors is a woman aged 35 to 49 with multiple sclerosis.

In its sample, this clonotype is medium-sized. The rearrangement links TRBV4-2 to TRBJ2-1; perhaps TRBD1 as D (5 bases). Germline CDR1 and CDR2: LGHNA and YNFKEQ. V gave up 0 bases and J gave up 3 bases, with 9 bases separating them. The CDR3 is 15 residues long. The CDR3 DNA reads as TGTGCCAGCAGCCAAGAGGGGCTCTACTACAATGAGCAGTTCTTC. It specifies CASSQEGLYYNEQFF.

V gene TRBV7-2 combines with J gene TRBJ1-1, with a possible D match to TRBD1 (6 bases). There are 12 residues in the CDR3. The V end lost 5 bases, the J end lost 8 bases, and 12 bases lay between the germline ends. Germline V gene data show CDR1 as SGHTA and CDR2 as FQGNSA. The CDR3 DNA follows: TGTGCCAGCAGCATATACGGACAGGAAGCTTTCTTT. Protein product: CASSIYGQEAFF.

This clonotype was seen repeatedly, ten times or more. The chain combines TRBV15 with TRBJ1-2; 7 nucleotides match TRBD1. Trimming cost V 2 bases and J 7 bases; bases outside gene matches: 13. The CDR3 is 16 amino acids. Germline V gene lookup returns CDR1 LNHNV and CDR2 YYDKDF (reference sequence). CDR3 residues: CATSRPEEGKGAGYTF. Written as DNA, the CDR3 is TGTGCCACCAGCAGACCCGAGGAAGGAAAGGGGGCTGGCTACACCTTC.

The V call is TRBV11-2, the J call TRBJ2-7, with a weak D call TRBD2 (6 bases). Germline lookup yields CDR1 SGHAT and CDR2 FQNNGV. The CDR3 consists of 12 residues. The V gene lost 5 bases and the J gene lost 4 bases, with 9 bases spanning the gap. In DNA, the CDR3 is TGTGCCAGCAGCCCCCGGGGGTACGAGCAGTACTTC. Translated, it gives CASSPRGYEQYF.

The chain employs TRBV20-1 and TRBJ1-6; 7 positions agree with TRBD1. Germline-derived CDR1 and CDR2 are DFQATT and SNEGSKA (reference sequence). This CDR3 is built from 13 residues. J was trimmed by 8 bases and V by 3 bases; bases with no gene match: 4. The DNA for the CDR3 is TGCAGTGCTAGGGGACAGAACTATTCACCCCTCCACTTT. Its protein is CSARGQNYSPLHF.

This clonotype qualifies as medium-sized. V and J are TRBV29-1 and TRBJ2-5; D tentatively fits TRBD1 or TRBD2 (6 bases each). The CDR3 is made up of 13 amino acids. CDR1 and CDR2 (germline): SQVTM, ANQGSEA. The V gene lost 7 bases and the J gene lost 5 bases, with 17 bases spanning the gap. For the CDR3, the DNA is TGCAGCGCCTCGGGACTCCAGGGGGAGACCCAGTACTTC. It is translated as CSASGLQGETQYF.

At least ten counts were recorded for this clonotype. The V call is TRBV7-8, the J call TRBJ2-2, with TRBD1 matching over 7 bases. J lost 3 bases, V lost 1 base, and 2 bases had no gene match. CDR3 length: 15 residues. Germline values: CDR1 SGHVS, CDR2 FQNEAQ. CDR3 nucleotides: TGTGCCAGCAGCTTAGGCAGGGGGTACACCGGGGAGCTGTTTTTT. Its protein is CASSLGRGYTGELFF. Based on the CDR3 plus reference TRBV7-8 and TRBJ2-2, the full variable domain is GAGVSQSPRYKVAKRGQDVALRCDPISGHVSLFWYQQALGQGPEFLTYFQNEAQLDKSGLPSDRFFAERPEGSVSTLKIQRTQQEDSAVYLCASSLGRGYTGELFFGEGSRLTVL.

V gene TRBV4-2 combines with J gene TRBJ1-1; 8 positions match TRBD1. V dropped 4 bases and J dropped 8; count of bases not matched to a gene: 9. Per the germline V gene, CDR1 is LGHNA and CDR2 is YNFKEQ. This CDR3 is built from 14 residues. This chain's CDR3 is CASSPRGLRGEAFF. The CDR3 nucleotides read TGTGCCAGCAGCCCCAGGGGGCTCCGGGGGGAAGCTTTCTTT.

In DNA form, the CDR3 reads TGTGCCACCAGCAGGGGGACAGGGCCTACACTTAACTACTATGGCTACACCTTC. Protein sequence: CATSRGTGPTLNYYGYTF. This chain uses TRBV15 with TRBJ1-2; 9 bases agree with TRBD1. The germline CDR1 and CDR2 sequences are LNHNV and YYDKDF (reference sequence). The CDR3 has 18 amino acids. J lost 3 bases, V lost 3 bases, and 14 bases had no gene match.

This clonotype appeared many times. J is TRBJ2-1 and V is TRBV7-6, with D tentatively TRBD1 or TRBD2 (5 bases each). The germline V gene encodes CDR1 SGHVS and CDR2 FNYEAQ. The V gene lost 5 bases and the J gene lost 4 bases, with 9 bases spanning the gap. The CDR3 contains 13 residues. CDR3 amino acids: CASSPGRYNEQFF. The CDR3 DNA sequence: TGTGCCAGCAGCCCGGGACGGTACAATGAGCAGTTCTTC. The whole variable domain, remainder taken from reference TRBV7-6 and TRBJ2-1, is GAGVSQSPRYKVTKRGQDVALRCDPISGHVSLYWYRQALGQGPEFLTYFNYEAQQDKSGLPNDRFSAERPEGSISTLTIQRTEQRDSAMYRCASSPGRYNEQFFGPGTRLTVL.

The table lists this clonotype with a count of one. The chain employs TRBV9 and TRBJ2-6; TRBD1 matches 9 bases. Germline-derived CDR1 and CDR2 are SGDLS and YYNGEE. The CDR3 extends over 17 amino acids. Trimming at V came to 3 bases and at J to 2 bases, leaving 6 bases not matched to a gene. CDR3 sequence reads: CASSGPRTGAGANVLTF. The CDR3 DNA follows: TGTGCCAGCAGCGGCCCTAGGACAGGGGCTGGGGCCAACGTCCTGACTTTC.